This TCR beta chain was observed in a study of read filtering for tumor transcriptome and immune sequencing. Study-level background: DNase treatment preceded whole-transcriptome library preparation. General study results and limits: Even smaller IR-seq throughput identified most shared clonotypes.

This clonotype was counted between two and nine times. Its antigen is unknown. This library used approximately 390 ng RNA and molecular barcoded adaptors spanning alpha/delta and beta/gamma chains. TCRdb fed the reads into MiXCR, producing one record per CDR3 protein. The sample holds over 45,000 distinct CDR3 sequences; around 19% are singletons and the top ten take roughly two fifths. CDR3 length: 13 amino acids. V was shortened by 8 bases and J by 7 bases, with 15 bases between the two germline ends. Looked up from germline, CDR1 is MNHNS and CDR2 is SASEGT. The sample taken for sequencing was a population of CD138-negative cells sorted from bone marrow. This TCR came from a donor aged 40 or older with multiple myeloma. The chain is built from TRBV6-1 and TRBJ1-5, with a possible D match to TRBD1 (6 bases). The CDR3 loop is CASVPGGGQPQHF. CDR3 nucleotides: TGTGCCAGCGTTCCCGGGGGCGGCCAGCCCCAGCATTTT.